These 27 T cell receptor beta chains originate from one sample sequenced in a study of response to subunit inactivated influenza vaccine. One entry per CDR3 protein results from TCRdb running MiXCR on the RT-PCR reads. The sample comprises 630,000 or so distinct CDR3 sequences, more than 15% of which are singletons, and 11% rests with the top ten. The sequencing used PBMCs from blood, collected 11 to 12 days after vaccination. All receptors come from a man aged 45 to 65 who received an inactivated influenza vaccine.

This clonotype was found a few times. The V and J genes are TRBV7-6 and TRBJ2-5; 8 bases are a match to TRBD1. Germline CDR1 and CDR2: SGHVS and FNYEAQ. The CDR3 sequence is 16 residues long. The junction had 9 bases not matched to a gene; V was cut back by 3 bases and J by 3 bases. The CDR3 loop is CASSFWTGRSEETQYF. The CDR3 nucleotides are TGTGCCAGCAGCTTTTGGACAGGGAGGTCTGAAGAGACCCAGTACTTC.

This clonotype was found a few times. The rearrangement uses TRBV3-1 and TRBJ2-7, with 10 bases identical to TRBD2. V was pared by 3 bases and J by 6 bases, with 8 bases of the junction left unmatched. The CDR3 sequence is 15 residues long. CDR1 LGHDT and CDR2 YNNKEL come from the germline V gene (reference sequence). DNA for the CDR3: TGTGCCAGCAGCCAGAGCCTAGCGGGAGCTCGCGAGCAGTACTTC. Amino acids: CASSQSLAGAREQYF.

This clonotype was seen ten or more times. The CDR3 sequence: CSVLGREEKLFF. In DNA, the CDR3 is TGCAGCGTTCTGGGCAGGGAGGAAAAACTGTTTTTT. J is TRBJ1-4 and V is TRBV29-1; a possible D gene is TRBD1 (5 bases). Germline CDR1 SQVTM, CDR2 ANQGSEA. Trimming pared 5 bases from V and 8 bases from J, leaving 12 bases between. This CDR3 spans 12 amino acids.

This chain connects TRBV12-3 or TRBV12-4 to TRBJ2-2; D is uncertain. This CDR3 is built from 12 residues. V was shortened by 7 bases and J by 4 bases, with 7 bases between the two germline ends. The CDR3 protein is CASTPPTGELFF. The CDR3 bases are TGTGCCAGCACTCCACCCACCGGGGAGCTGTTTTTT.

This sequence joins TRBV5-5 and TRBJ1-6, with TRBD1 matching 7 bases. V dropped 1 base and J dropped 7; count of bases not matched to a gene: 11. The CDR3 runs to 17 residues. Germline V gene lookup returns CDR1 SGHKS and CDR2 YYEKEE (reference sequence). CDR3 bases: TGTGCCAGCAGCTTGTCCATCCGACAGGGTGCCAATTCACCCCTCCACTTT. Translation gives CASSLSIRQGANSPLHF.

This clonotype was found a few times. This sequence joins TRBV29-1 and TRBJ2-5, with D unresolved. V lost 2 bases and J 5 bases, leaving 9 bases between the germline ends. CDR1 is SQVTM and CDR2 is ANQGSEA in the germline V gene. CDR3 length: 12 residues. Here the CDR3 reads CSVEYGSETQYF. The CDR3, as DNA: TGCAGCGTTGAATACGGTTCTGAGACCCAGTACTTC.

This clonotype was detected only a few times. V gene TRBV18 combines with J gene TRBJ2-2, with D possibly called TRBD1 or TRBD2 (6 bases each). The V gene's germline CDR1 is KGHSH and CDR2 LQKENI. The CDR3 spans 17 residues. V lost 3 bases to trimming and J lost 4 bases, with 18 bases between them. The CDR3 DNA reads TGTGCCAGCTCACCGAGGGGGGCGACAGCTATCACCGGGGAGCTGTTTTTT. The encoded protein is CASSPRGATAITGELFF.

CDR3 sequence reads: CSVKLTGTTNEKLFF. As DNA, the CDR3 is TGCAGCGTGAAGCTAACCGGGACAACTAATGAAAAACTGTTTTTT. The chain uses TRBV29-1 and TRBJ1-4; the D is unclear. There are 15 residues in the CDR3. Germline-derived CDR1 and CDR2 are SQVTM and ANQGSEA. The germline V and J ends were trimmed by 6 bases and 0 bases, with 14 bases remaining between them. Based on the CDR3 plus reference TRBV29-1 and TRBJ1-4, the full variable domain is SAVISQKPSRDICQRGTSLTIQCQVDSQVTMMFWYRQQPGQSLTLIATANQGSEATYESGFVIDKFPISRPNLTFSTLTVSNMSPEDSSIYLCSVKLTGTTNEKLFFGSGTQLSVL.

This clonotype was found a few times. V and J are TRBV4-3 and TRBJ2-1; 7 nucleotides align to TRBD2. The CDR3 has 15 amino acids. CDR1 and CDR2 from the germline V gene are LGHNA and YSLEER. With 5 bases clipped from V and 7 bases from J, the junction kept 11 bases outside the gene matches. The CDR3 sequence: CASSTGLAVLNEQFF. The CDR3 DNA is TGCGCCAGCAGCACGGGGCTAGCGGTCTTGAATGAGCAGTTCTTC.

The rearrangement links TRBV30 to TRBJ2-1, with D possibly TRBD2 on 5 matching bases. The CDR3 has 13 amino acids. V shed 3 bases and J shed 6 bases, with 12 bases lying between them. Germline V CDR1 and CDR2: GTSNPN, SVGIG (reference sequence). CDR3 in amino acids: CAWSRGLGNEQFF. CDR3 nucleotides: TGTGCCTGGAGCCGAGGACTGGGCAATGAGCAGTTCTTC.

This chain uses TRBV3-1 with TRBJ1-1, with a weak D call TRBD1 (6 bases). CDR3 length: 17 residues. With 0 bases removed from V and 5 bases from J, the gap between germline ends came to 19 bases. CDR1 and CDR2 from the germline V gene are LGHDT and YNNKEL (reference sequence). DNA of the CDR3: TGTGCCAGCAGCCAAGAAGGGGGTGGGAAACCGGGGACTGAAGCTTTCTTT. As protein: CASSQEGGGKPGTEAFF.

There are many counts of this clonotype. The chain links TRBV12-3 or TRBV12-4 to TRBJ2-7; TRBD2 is a possible D gene (5 bases). This CDR3 is 13 amino acids long. V shed 3 bases and J shed 7 bases, with 13 bases lying between them. The CDR3, as DNA: TGTGCCAGCAGTTTCCGCGGGCCCAGGGAGCAGTACTTC. Translation gives CASSFRGPREQYF.

The chain has TRBV4-3 and TRBJ2-1; D gene uncertain. V lost 0 bases and J lost 3, with 9 bases in between. The CDR3 contains 15 residues. Germline CDR1 reads LGHNA; CDR2 reads YSLEER. The CDR3 nucleotides are TGCGCCAGCAGCCAAGATGGGCTATACTACAATGAGCAGTTCTTC. Translation gives CASSQDGLYYNEQFF.

This chain joins TRBV20-1 and TRBJ1-2; possible D gene TRBD1, 5 bases. Trimming took 3 bases from V and 4 from J, leaving 12 bases between them. Germline V lookup: CDR1 DFQATT, CDR2 SNEGSKA (reference sequence). The CDR3 loop spans 13 amino acids. CDR3 sequence: CSARVRGGYGYTF. Written as DNA, the CDR3 is TGCAGTGCTAGGGTCCGGGGCGGCTATGGCTACACCTTC.

The V call is TRBV29-1, the J call TRBJ2-3; D possibly corresponds to TRBD1 (6 bases). V was clipped by 0 bases and J by 12 bases, with 10 bases between them. Germline-derived CDR1 and CDR2 are SQVTM and ANQGSEA. This CDR3 has 11 residues. The DNA of the CDR3 is TGCAGCGTTGAAGACACAGGGCCCCAGTATTTT. Protein product: CSVEDTGPQYF.

The chain carries TRBV6-5 and TRBJ2-3; 8 bases fit TRBD2. Germline V lookup: CDR1 MNHEY, CDR2 SVGAGI. The CDR3 is 16 amino acids. V lost 3 bases and J lost 4; bases outside the gene matches: 9. The DNA for the CDR3 is TGTGCCAGCAGTTATCGAGCGGGAGTGGGGCCAGATACGCAGTATTTT. The encoded protein is CASSYRAGVGPDTQYF.

A few counts support this clonotype. The chain has TRBV7-2 and TRBJ2-5; a weak D match, TRBD2 (7 bases). The CDR3 is 15 amino acids. Germline CDR1 reads SGHTA; CDR2 reads FQGNSA. Between the trimmed V and J ends, which lost 4 bases and 5 bases, there was a span of 17 bases. In nucleotides, the CDR3 is TGTGCCAGCAGCTGGGGGGGCCCTCTGGTGGAGACCCAGTACTTC. It is translated as CASSWGGPLVETQYF.

The chain employs TRBV15 and TRBJ2-3; D ambiguous. The V gene's germline CDR1 is LNHNV and CDR2 YYDKDF (reference sequence). CDR3 length: 15 residues. Trimming stripped 0 bases from V and 6 bases from J, with 13 bases between. CDR3 residues: CATSRDVGSVDTQYF. Written as DNA, the CDR3 is TGTGCCACCAGCAGAGATGTGGGATCGGTGGATACGCAGTATTTT.

This chain uses TRBV5-6 with TRBJ1-3; weak D call: TRBD1 (5 bases). Germline loops: CDR1 SGHDT, CDR2 YYEEEE. V was cut by 4 bases and J by 4 bases, with 12 bases left in between. The CDR3 loop spans 14 amino acids. The CDR3 DNA sequence: TGTGCCAGCAGCGCGGGGACTGCGGGAAACACCATATATTTT. This gives the protein CASSAGTAGNTIYF.

Points on this clonotype: The junction does not match germline at one end; this may be a read error. The V call is TRBV10-2, the J call TRBJ2-3; 8 bases match TRBD2. Looked up from germline, CDR1 is WSHSY and CDR2 is SAAADI. CDR3 length: 15 amino acids. CDR3 region: CASSDLAGSTDAQYF. CDR3 nucleotides: TGCGCCAGCAGCGACCTAGCGGGCTCCACAGATGCGCAGTATTTT.

The chain links TRBV7-2 to TRBJ1-1; D might be TRBD1 (5 bases). The CDR3 runs 15 residues. V dropped 5 bases and J dropped 1 base, with 14 bases sitting between them. The V gene's germline CDR1 is SGHTA and CDR2 FQGNSA. The CDR3 DNA sequence: TGTGCCAGCAGCACGGGACCCCTGAAGAACACTGAAGCTTTCTTT. Translated: CASSTGPLKNTEAFF.

The table lists this clonotype with a few counts. This chain connects TRBV30 to TRBJ2-7; maybe TRBD2 (5 bases). The ends were cut back, 0 bases at V and 5 bases at J, with 8 bases in the middle. Germline V gene sequence: CDR1 GTSNPN, CDR2 SVGIG (reference sequence). This CDR3 is built from 12 residues. Here the CDR3 reads CAWSVSGNEQYF. DNA of the CDR3: TGTGCCTGGAGTGTGTCGGGGAACGAGCAGTACTTC.

This clonotype came up a few times. The CDR3 region has the DNA TGTGCCAGCAACCCGGGGGGGAGGGGGTACGAGCAGTACTTC. It yields the protein CASNPGGRGYEQYF. The gene calls are TRBV7-8 and TRBJ2-7, with 8 positions matching TRBD2. V lost 7 bases to trimming and J lost 4 bases; unmatched junction nucleotides: 9. CDR3 length equals 14 residues. Germline V gene data show CDR1 as SGHVS and CDR2 as FQNEAQ.

This clonotype was counted only a few times. The chain recombines TRBV4-3 with TRBJ2-7; D is ambiguous. Trimming took 0 bases from V and 3 from J, leaving 6 bases between them. The CDR3 spans 13 residues. Germline V gives CDR1 LGHNA, CDR2 YSLEER. CDR3 residues: CASSQDMGYEQYF. In DNA form, the CDR3 reads TGCGCCAGCAGCCAAGATATGGGCTACGAGCAGTACTTC.

This clonotype was observed at least ten times. The chain couples TRBV29-1 to TRBJ2-5, with D tentatively TRBD2 (6 bases). Germline assignment: CDR1 SQVTM and CDR2 ANQGSEA. The V gene lost 7 bases and the J gene lost 5 bases, with 32 bases spanning the gap. There are 18 residues in the CDR3. The DNA for the CDR3 is TGCAGCGCAAAGACTTCGGCGGGAAAGGGTATTGGGCGGGAGACCCAGTACTTC. Its translation is CSAKTSAGKGIGRETQYF.

This chain uses TRBV7-2 with TRBJ2-3; TRBD1 or TRBD2 may be the D gene (7 bases each). This CDR3 has 16 amino acids. CDR1 is SGHTA, CDR2 FQGNSA, per germline. The V and J ends lost 5 bases and 3 bases respectively, with 18 bases between them. The CDR3 nucleotides read TGTGCCAGCAGCCCGGGAGGAGGGGGCGCGACAGATACGCAGTATTTT. It translates to CASSPGGGGATDTQYF.

The V and J genes are TRBV12-3 or TRBV12-4 and TRBJ1-3; tentatively, D is TRBD1 (5 bases). The CDR3 extends over 15 amino acids. V lost 6 bases, J lost 0 bases, and 12 bases lay in between. The CDR3 DNA reads as TGTGCCAGCAGCCCCGCAGGGAACTCTGGAAACACCATATATTTT. This gives the protein CASSPAGNSGNTIYF.